This entry lists 27 T cell receptor beta chains sequenced from one sample in a study of shared clonotypes between healthy human individuals. Clones were sequenced by immunoSEQ multiplex PCR, and TCRdb holds only the in-frame ones, with some missing. The data show about 800,000 clones, about 96% seen once. Only CD45RO-negative cells positively selected for CCR7 counted as naive CD8 cells, so terminally differentiated effector memory CD45RA+ cells were excluded. Material: naive CD8+ T cells sorted from blood. The receptors stem from a man aged 25-45 years in good health.

J is TRBJ2-2 and V is TRBV5-8; possibly TRBD2 for D (5 bases). The V gene lost 2 bases and the J gene lost 1 base, with 15 bases spanning the gap. From germline, CDR1 is SGHTS and CDR2 YDEGEE. This CDR3 contains 17 residues. The chain's CDR3 is CASSLPARVKNTGELFF. The CDR3 nucleotides are TGTGCCAGCAGCTTACCCGCGAGGGTGAAGAACACCGGGGAGCTGTTTTTT.

The V gene is TRBV29-1, the J gene TRBJ2-1; the D gene is possibly TRBD2 (6 bases). V was shortened by 8 bases and J by 8 bases, with 10 bases between the two germline ends. The CDR3 has 10 residues. The germline CDR1 and CDR2 sequences are SQVTM and ANQGSEA. This chain's CDR3 is CSLGGYEQFF. CDR3 sequence (DNA): TGCAGCCTCGGAGGGTATGAGCAGTTCTTC.

Note on this clone: Other DNA sequences in the same sample also yield this CDR3. This rearrangement joins TRBV7-9 to TRBJ2-7, with D uncertain. Germline lookup yields CDR1 SEHNR and CDR2 FQNEAQ (reference sequence). CDR3 length: 13 amino acids. V was pared by 3 bases and J by 3 bases, with 9 bases between. The CDR3 region is CASSFPDGYEQYF. The CDR3 DNA reads TGTGCCAGCAGCTTCCCGGACGGCTACGAGCAGTACTTC. Filled out from reference TRBV7-9 and TRBJ2-7, the complete variable domain reads DTGVSQNPRHKITKRGQNVTFRCDPISEHNRLYWYRQTLGQGPEFLTYFQNEAQLEKSRLLSDRFSAERPKGSFSTLEIQRTEQGDSAMYLCASSFPDGYEQYFGPGTRLTVT.

A remark on this clone: One end of the junction does not line up with germline, which may come from a read error. This chain joins TRBV2 and TRBJ2-3, with 8 bases identical to TRBD1. Germline assignment: CDR1 SNHLY and CDR2 FYNNEI. The CDR3 is 10 amino acids. Written as DNA, the CDR3 is TGTGCCAGCAGGGGGACAGGCGGGGATTTT. This codes for CASRGTGGDF.

This clone was observed a single time. The J gene is TRBJ1-2, the V gene TRBV27, with 7 positions matching TRBD1. Germline CDR1 and CDR2: MNHEY and SMNVEV (reference sequence). J lost 4 bases, V lost 5 bases, and 10 bases had no gene match. The CDR3 is 15 amino acids. The CDR3 region is CASSIAAGTAYGYTF. Here the CDR3 DNA reads TGTGCCAGCAGTATCGCGGCCGGGACAGCCTATGGCTACACCTTC.

The chain carries TRBV7-9 and TRBJ2-1, with a weak D call TRBD1 (5 bases). There are 16 residues in the CDR3. CDR1 is SEHNR, CDR2 FQNEAQ, per germline (reference sequence). V shed 4 bases and J shed 1 base, with 14 bases lying between them. This CDR3 is CASSSQGKGSYNEQFF. The CDR3, as DNA: TGTGCCAGCAGCTCACAAGGAAAGGGGTCCTACAATGAGCAGTTCTTC.

J is TRBJ1-2 and V is TRBV28, with unresolved D. Trimming cost V 6 bases and J 5 bases, with 7 bases left between them. Germline V gene data show CDR1 as MDHEN and CDR2 as SYDVKM. This CDR3 is built from 11 residues. DNA for the CDR3: TGTGCCAGCAGGGGTCGATATGGCTACACCTTC. This translates into CASRGRYGYTF.

This clone was observed a single time. The rearrangement links TRBV11-3 to TRBJ2-7; 9 nucleotides align to TRBD1. Unmatched junction bases numbered 2, after V lost 1 base and J lost 4 bases. Germline V gene data show CDR1 as SGHNT and CDR2 as YENEEA. This CDR3 contains 14 residues. The CDR3 region is CASSLGDRGYEQYF. In DNA form, the CDR3 reads TGTGCCAGCAGCTTAGGTGACAGGGGGTACGAGCAGTACTTC.

This clone was observed a single time. This chain joins TRBV25-1 and TRBJ2-1, with TRBD2 matching over 10 bases. The V gene's germline CDR1 is MGHDK and CDR2 SYGVNS. The length of the CDR3 is 16 residues. The trim removed 4 bases at V and 2 bases at J, leaving 5 bases unmatched. The CDR3 reads CASSGLSGRAYNEQFF. The CDR3 bases are TGTGCCAGCAGTGGCCTCAGCGGGAGGGCCTACAATGAGCAGTTCTTC.

This chain uses TRBV7-2 with TRBJ2-1; D assignment may be TRBD1 or TRBD2 (5 bases each). V lost 2 bases to trimming and J lost 5 bases, with 16 bases between them. The CDR3 is 16 residues long. Looked up from germline, CDR1 is SGHTA and CDR2 is FQGNSA. The CDR3 nucleotides read TGTGCCAGCAGCTTAAACGGTCCGGGACCGGACAATGAGCAGTTCTTC. It encodes CASSLNGPGPDNEQFF. The whole variable domain, filled in from reference TRBV7-2 and TRBJ2-1, reads GAGVSQSPSNKVTEKGKDVELRCDPISGHTALYWYRQSLGQGLEFLIYFQGNSAPDKSGLPSDRFSAERTGGSVSTLTIQRTQQEDSAVYLCASSLNGPGPDNEQFFGPGTRLTVL.

The V and J genes are TRBV7-2 and TRBJ1-2, with 8 bases fitting TRBD1. The CDR3 sequence is 18 residues long. V was clipped by 1 base and J by 5 bases; unmatched bases: 15. Germline V gene sequence: CDR1 SGHTA, CDR2 FQGNSA. CDR3 DNA sequence: TGTGCCAGCAGCTTAGATTGGGACAGGTCCGGGAGGGGATATGGCTACACCTTC. Translating gives CASSLDWDRSGRGYGYTF.

The rearrangement links TRBV7-9 to TRBJ2-7; 9 positions match TRBD1. CDR1 SEHNR and CDR2 FQNEAQ come from the germline V gene (reference sequence). The CDR3 is 16 amino acids. After removal of 3 bases from V and 2 bases from J, the junction contained 8 bases not matched to a gene. In nucleotides, the CDR3 is TGTGCCAGCAGCTTCCATCCCGACAGGGGGACCTACGAGCAGTACTTC. The encoded protein is CASSFHPDRGTYEQYF.

V is TRBV27 and J is TRBJ1-5; 12 positions match TRBD1. The V segment lost 5 bases and the J segment 6 bases; nucleotides outside the gene matches: 5. CDR3 length: 15 residues. CDR1 MNHEY and CDR2 SMNVEV come from the germline V gene (reference sequence). This chain's CDR3 is CASSPGTGGGQPQHF. The CDR3 DNA sequence: TGTGCCAGCAGTCCCGGGACAGGGGGCGGTCAGCCCCAGCATTTT.

J is TRBJ2-7 and V is TRBV5-4; a possible D gene is TRBD1 (5 bases). CDR3 length: 13 amino acids. The germline V gene encodes CDR1 SGHNT and CDR2 YYREEE (reference sequence). V was trimmed by 1 base and J by 6 bases, leaving 11 bases between them. For the CDR3, the DNA is TGTGCCAGCAGCTTGCAGGGATGGAGCGAGCAGTACTTC. Protein: CASSLQGWSEQYF. The entire variable domain, with the rest obtained from reference TRBV5-4 and TRBJ2-7, is as follows: ETGVTQSPTHLIKTRGQQVTLRCSSQSGHNTVSWYQQALGQGPQFIFQYYREEENGRGNFPPRFSGLQFPNYSSELNVNALELDDSALYLCASSLQGWSEQYFGPGTRLTVT.

This clone was counted a few times. V and J are TRBV27 and TRBJ2-2; D gene unclear. Trimming cost V 7 bases and J 2 bases, with 2 bases left between them. This CDR3 contains 11 residues. The V gene's germline CDR1 is MNHEY and CDR2 SMNVEV (reference sequence). This CDR3 reads CASTNTGELFF. CDR3 DNA: TGTGCCAGCACCAACACCGGGGAGCTGTTTTTT.

The V gene is TRBV27, the J gene TRBJ2-1, with a tentative D call TRBD2 (6 bases). The CDR3 totals 16 residues. Germline V gene data show CDR1 as MNHEY and CDR2 as SMNVEV (reference sequence). Trimming shortened V by 6 bases and J by 0 bases, and 15 bases separated the two germline ends. In DNA, the CDR3 is TGTGCCAGCAGAATTAGCGGATATAGCTCCTACAATGAGCAGTTCTTC. This translates into CASRISGYSSYNEQFF.

The chain is built from TRBV28 and TRBJ1-5; tentatively, D is TRBD1 (5 bases). The CDR3 sequence is 22 residues long. Germline CDR1 MDHEN, CDR2 SYDVKM. V lost 5 bases to trimming and J lost 7 bases, with 39 bases between them. The CDR3 DNA reads as TGTGCCAGCAGTGCCACTGGGGCGTCGAACGTGGTAATAAGTATGATCCCACAGCCCCAGCATTTT. The encoded protein is CASSATGASNVVISMIPQPQHF.

This chain connects TRBV9 to TRBJ2-5; D uncertain. Germline V gene lookup returns CDR1 SGDLS and CDR2 YYNGEE. The CDR3 extends over 15 amino acids. With 0 bases removed from V and 5 bases from J, the gap between germline ends came to 14 bases. The CDR3 nucleotides read TGTGCCAGCAGCGTAGAAGGGTGGGAACTGGAGACCCAGTACTTC. Amino acids: CASSVEGWELETQYF.

This clone was observed once. Mismatch with germline at one junction end may stem from a read error. The sample holds other DNA sequences that translate to the same CDR3. CDR3 nucleotides: TGCAGCGTGGAAGCGGAAAGCTCCTACGAGCAGTACTTC. It encodes CSVEAESSYEQYF. This rearrangement joins TRBV29-1 to TRBJ2-7; D might be TRBD2 (5 bases). In germline, CDR1 is SQVTM, CDR2 ANQGSEA. The CDR3 loop spans 13 amino acids.

This sequence joins TRBV4-2 and TRBJ1-2; the D gene is possibly TRBD1 (5 bases). Germline V gene data show CDR1 as LGHNA and CDR2 as YNFKEQ. The ends were cut back, 11 bases at V and 4 bases at J, with 20 bases in the middle. The CDR3 is made up of 14 amino acids. This chain's CDR3 is CASAGADTTYGYTF. The CDR3 nucleotides read TGTGCCTCCGCCGGGGCCGACACCACCTATGGCTACACCTTC.

The chain employs TRBV5-1 and TRBJ2-5; TRBD1 matches 7 bases. CDR3 size: 14 residues. Germline CDR1 reads SGHRS; CDR2 reads YFSETQ. V gave up 2 bases and J gave up 4 bases; unmatched junction bases: 5. CDR3 sequence: CASSFATGLETQYF. The CDR3 DNA follows: TGCGCCAGCAGCTTCGCGACAGGGTTAGAGACCCAGTACTTC. Filled out from reference TRBV5-1 and TRBJ2-5, the complete variable domain reads KAGVTQTPRYLIKTRGQQVTLSCSPISGHRSVSWYQQTPGQGLQFLFEYFSETQRNKGNFPGRFSGRQFSNSRSEMNVSTLELGDSALYLCASSFATGLETQYFGPGTRLLVL.

This chain links TRBV7-9 with TRBJ2-2; no firm D call. CDR3 size: 14 residues. The V gene lost 7 bases and the J gene lost 5 bases, with 14 bases spanning the gap. Looked up from germline, CDR1 is SEHNR and CDR2 is FQNEAQ (reference sequence). CDR3 nucleotides: TGTGCCAGCATCCACCGAACACGAACCGGGGAGCTGTTTTTT. It translates to CASIHRTRTGELFF.

CDR3 DNA sequence: TGCGCCAGCAGCCCTGACAGGGGTATTGAGGCTTTCTTT. As protein: CASSPDRGIEAFF. The V call is TRBV5-1, the J call TRBJ1-1, with TRBD1 matching 8 bases. The trim removed 4 bases at V and 11 bases at J, leaving 10 bases unmatched. CDR1 and CDR2 from the germline V gene are SGHRS and YFSETQ. The CDR3 contains 13 residues.

The chain is built from TRBV15 and TRBJ1-1, with D possibly being TRBD1 (5 bases). V lost 9 bases to trimming and J lost 0 bases, with 8 bases between them. Germline CDR1 is LNHNV and CDR2 is YYDKDF (reference sequence). This CDR3 has 12 amino acids. CDR3 protein: CATAGMNTEAFF. The CDR3 region has the DNA TGTGCCACTGCAGGGATGAACACTGAAGCTTTCTTT.

V and J are TRBV7-9 and TRBJ1-2; 7 nucleotides agree with TRBD1. CDR1 SEHNR and CDR2 FQNEAQ come from the germline V gene (reference sequence). This CDR3 is 16 amino acids long. V gave up 10 bases and J gave up 3 bases; unmatched junction bases: 17. CDR3 sequence: CATIDGDRLWDYGYTF. The CDR3 DNA reads as TGTGCCACCATAGACGGGGACAGACTGTGGGACTATGGCTACACCTTC.

The V and J genes are TRBV5-3 and TRBJ1-1; 9 bases align to TRBD1. TRBV5-3 is given ORF status, its function remaining uncertain. The CDR3 runs 14 residues. Unmatched junction bases numbered 3, after V lost 5 bases and J lost 1 base. CDR3 residues: CARRSDRGNTEAFF. In nucleotides, the CDR3 is TGTGCCAGAAGATCGGACAGGGGGAACACTGAAGCTTTCTTT.

The rearrangement uses TRBV7-8 and TRBJ2-7; D is possibly TRBD1 or TRBD2 (5 bases each). V shed 5 bases and J shed 3 bases, with 20 bases lying between them. From germline, CDR1 is SGHVS and CDR2 FQNEAQ. The CDR3 has 16 residues. The CDR3 region is CASSPMGVVGHYEQYF. CDR3 coding DNA: TGTGCCAGCAGCCCGATGGGGGTTGTAGGGCACTACGAGCAGTACTTC.